This paragraph reports one T cell receptor beta chain. The sample originates from a study of blood T cell repertoires in COVID-19. Seattle's enrolled individuals joined amid active infection and were then monitored longitudinally. Sequencing used immunoSEQ multiplex PCR; TCRdb keeps in-frame clones, though not all of them. The repertoire includes roughly 200,000 clones, approximately 88% of them detected once, and around 7% sits in the top ten. This CDR3 has 11 residues. The ends were cut back, 6 bases at V and 7 bases at J, with 9 bases in the middle. Per the germline V gene, CDR1 is MNHEY and CDR2 is SMNVEV (reference sequence).

The chain combines TRBV27 with TRBJ1-1; D gene ambiguous. The sequencing sample was made of peripheral blood. The sequence came from a woman between 40 and 55 years old with COVID-19, enrolled during active disease. The CDR3 sequence is CASRSTDEAFF. CDR3 DNA sequence: TGTGCCAGCAGGTCCACTGATGAAGCTTTCTTT.